Listed here is a single T cell receptor beta chain. This clonotype has at least ten counts. Its antigen is still unknown. No base quality values were provided; no much bigger clone lies one nucleotide off. To synthesize cDNA, template-switch 5'RACE was performed with a primer carrying a 10-nucleotide random unique molecular identifier so that each TCR transcript was tagged. Each sequencing run produced over 190 million TCR-beta sequences covering 15-18 subjects. The RNeasy kit was used for extraction of total RNA. TCR-beta VDJ regions were amplified with primers for the TCR constant region and the 5'RACE anchor, using the KAPA Real-time Library Amplification kit. A first PCR added sample indexes and Illumina adaptors, after which a second PCR increased the library yield. After Ampure bead purification, the TCR product of roughly 650 bp was size-selected on a 2% E-gel SizeSelection system. Library quality was checked on a Bioanalyzer, concentration was measured with Qubit, and libraries were quantified with the Kapa Library Quantification kit before pooling. Paired-end 2 x 150 bp sequencing of the libraries was performed on an Illumina HiSeq 2500. To increase sequence diversity, about 23-30% phiX was spiked into each library pool. Turning to the authors' computational methods: Quality-filtered reads were processed with the UMI-based MiGEC pipeline, which removed over 90% of raw TCR sequences during error correction. VDJ genes were aligned to IMGT germline references, and clonotypes were defined by unique CDR3 amino acid sequence plus V-J genes. Clonal expansion, Shannon diversity and CDR3 relatedness were evaluated with VDJtools (CalcPairwiseDistances, ClusterSamples), while phylogenetic trees were built in CLCbio workbench. A clone was classed as expanded if it had 8 or more unique UMIs, a cutoff based on coefficient-of-variation modelling across technical triplicates. The raw public data were reprocessed by TCRdb itself: fastp quality trimming at Q25, MiXCR clonotype calling, in-frame beta chains only. Rows merge per CDR3 protein into single entries with the most common DNA and genes. TCRdb's processing, not the study's, gives the V and J calls here. This sample is represented by roughly 56,000 distinct CDR3 sequences; approximately 10% of them were singletons. The ten top clones hold about 1.7% of the sample.

This record comes from a study of neurological immune-mediated disorders (dated by TCRdb to between 2018 and 2021). Broadly, across the study: The study compared peripheral blood TCR-beta repertoires of HTLV-I-associated myelopathy (HAM/TSP) patients, multiple sclerosis patients and healthy controls using UMI-based sequencing. Longitudinal samples, technical triplicates and paired sorted CD4+ and CD8+ T-cell subsets, alongside PBMC samples, were included among the roughly 110 TCR-beta libraries. The cohort included approximately 70 subjects: some 14 with HAM/TSP, some 35 with multiple sclerosis, and approximately 20 healthy controls.

The healthy controls were volunteers from a blood bank in Maryland, USA. For the unsorted PBMC libraries, 2 million PBMCs were stored in RNAlater at -80 degrees C until RNA extraction and were used to generate the libraries. Peripheral blood underwent Ficoll-Hypaque density gradient centrifugation to isolate PBMCs, which were then cryopreserved in liquid nitrogen. On the study overall, not on this receptor specifically: TCR clonal expansion was highest in HAM/TSP patients and lowest in MS patients, with MS patients falling below even healthy controls. Across subjects, expanded clones never shared an identical CDR3 amino acid sequence, which suggests that the TCR-beta repertoires in every group were private.

This receptor was identified in a man aged 60 to 75 in good health. Input material: PBMCs.

The nucleotide sequence reads TGTGCCAGCAGTTACTCTCAGAGGAACACTGAAGCTTTCTTT. Its coded protein is CASSYSQRNTEAFF. The V and J genes are TRBV6-6 and TRBJ1-1, with no reliable assignment of the D segment. The CDR3 goes from the cysteine to the phenylalanine over 14 residues. This entry keeps only the CDR3 DNA: 42 bases, framed from base 1. Based on the germline V gene (reference sequence), the CDR1 and CDR2 sequences are MNHNY and SVGAGI. The junction shows trimming of 0 bases on V and 1 base on J, plus 6 bases between the germline ends.